These 21 T cell receptor beta chains originate from one sample sequenced in a study of T cell clones after liver transplantation. Clones were read by immunoSEQ multiplex PCR, and TCRdb kept only the in-frame ones, dropping some. The sample carries some 110,000 clones, 75% to 85% recorded once. The specimen was CD4+ T cells from blood, collected before liver transplant. These TCRs come from a human donor who received a liver transplant.

The chain combines TRBV18 with TRBJ1-3, with D unresolved. From germline, CDR1 is KGHSH and CDR2 LQKENI. There are 13 residues in the CDR3. The V end lost 3 bases, the J end lost 4 bases, and 7 bases lay between the germline ends. For the CDR3, the DNA is TGTGCCAGCTCACCGGAGTGGGGAAACACCATATATTTT. As protein: CASSPEWGNTIYF.

The chain carries TRBV14 and TRBJ2-3; possible D gene TRBD1, 5 bases. Germline CDR1 is SGHDN and CDR2 is FVKESK. The CDR3 is made up of 13 amino acids. Trimming took 4 bases from V and 2 from J, leaving 7 bases between them. In nucleotides, the CDR3 is TGTGCCAGCAGCCGCAGGGCCACAGATACGCAGTATTTT. Protein product: CASSRRATDTQYF.

V gene TRBV25-1 combines with J gene TRBJ1-1, with D tentatively TRBD1 (5 bases). The V end lost 5 bases, the J end lost 5 bases, and 18 bases lay between the germline ends. CDR3 length: 15 amino acids. Germline V gene lookup returns CDR1 MGHDK and CDR2 SYGVNS. This CDR3 reads CASSPLTGGGTEAFF. DNA for the CDR3: TGTGCCAGCAGTCCTCTTACGGGGGGTGGGACTGAAGCTTTCTTT.

The chain uses TRBV29-1 and TRBJ2-7, with 12 bases lining up with TRBD1. V lost 7 bases and J lost 10; bases outside the gene matches: 8. CDR1 SQVTM and CDR2 ANQGSEA come from the germline V gene. The CDR3 has 12 amino acids. This CDR3 reads CSASGTGGHQYF. In nucleotides, the CDR3 is TGCAGCGCTTCCGGGACAGGGGGCCACCAGTACTTC.

The V call is TRBV9, the J call TRBJ1-5, with D perhaps TRBD1 (5 bases). The CDR3 runs to 16 residues. From germline, CDR1 is SGDLS and CDR2 YYNGEE. Between the trimmed V and J ends, which lost 10 bases and 2 bases, there was a span of 22 bases. The CDR3 loop reads CAGDPLPSDGNQPQHF. For the CDR3, the DNA is TGTGCCGGGGACCCTTTACCCTCAGATGGCAATCAGCCCCAGCATTTT. The full variable domain, in which reference TRBV9 and TRBJ1-5 provide the parts outside the CDR3, is DSGVTQTPKHLITATGQRVTLRCSPRSGDLSVYWYQQSLDQGLQFLIQYYNGEERAKGNILERFSAQQFPDLHSELNLSSLELGDSALYFCAGDPLPSDGNQPQHFGDGTRLSIL.

The J gene is TRBJ1-1, the V gene TRBV2, with D perhaps matching TRBD1 (5 bases). The CDR3 sequence is 19 residues long. Trimming pared 4 bases from V and 0 bases from J, leaving 24 bases between. Germline values: CDR1 SNHLY, CDR2 FYNNEI. This CDR3 reads CASSASLGAAVTMNTEAFF. Written as DNA, the CDR3 is TGTGCCAGCAGTGCATCCCTCGGGGCAGCAGTCACTATGAACACTGAAGCTTTCTTT. Full variable domain (remainder filled in from reference TRBV2 and TRBJ1-1): EPEVTQTPSHQVTQMGQEVILRCVPISNHLYFYWYRQILGQKVEFLVSFYNNEISEKSEIFDDQFSVERPDGSNFTLKIRSTKLEDSAMYFCASSASLGAAVTMNTEAFFGQGTRLTVV.

This chain connects TRBV18 to TRBJ2-5, with 7 bases matching TRBD1. The CDR3 covers 14 residues. Unmatched junction bases numbered 7, after V lost 4 bases and J lost 5 bases. The germline gives CDR1 KGHSH, CDR2 LQKENI. This chain's CDR3 is CASSQNRQGETQYF. CDR3 in DNA: TGTGCCAGCTCACAAAATAGACAGGGCGAGACCCAGTACTTC.

The count of this clone is one. The chain employs TRBV5-1 and TRBJ2-5; 8 bases map to TRBD1. Germline CDR1 reads SGHRS; CDR2 reads YFSETQ. The CDR3 covers 16 residues. Trimming cost V 0 bases and J 2 bases; bases outside gene matches: 6. The CDR3 region is CASSLGTGRSQETQYF. CDR3 sequence (DNA): TGCGCCAGCAGCTTGGGGACAGGGCGTAGTCAAGAGACCCAGTACTTC.

The gene calls are TRBV28 and TRBJ1-2; TRBD1 agrees at 7 bases. The germline V gene has CDR1 MDHEN and CDR2 SYDVKM. CDR3 size: 14 residues. Losses at the gene ends were 6 bases for V and 3 bases for J; bases not matched to a gene: 7. CDR3 in DNA: TGTGCCAGCAGCTCTGGGACAGTTCACTATGGCTACACCTTC. It encodes CASSSGTVHYGYTF.

This rearrangement joins TRBV5-5 to TRBJ2-7; possible D gene TRBD1, 6 bases. The CDR3 consists of 14 residues. From germline, CDR1 is SGHKS and CDR2 YYEKEE (reference sequence). V was trimmed by 2 bases and J by 2 bases, leaving 11 bases between them. DNA of the CDR3: TGTGCCAGCAGCTTACAGGGTTGGACCTACGAGCAGTACTTC. This encodes CASSLQGWTYEQYF.

The chain joins TRBV12-5 to TRBJ1-1, with D tentatively TRBD1 (5 bases). From germline, CDR1 is LGHNT and CDR2 FRNRAP. The CDR3 runs to 13 residues. The ends were cut back, 6 bases at V and 2 bases at J, with 10 bases in the middle. The CDR3, as DNA: TGTGCTAGTGGAGTCAGGGAAAACACTGAAGCTTTCTTT. This sequence encodes CASGVRENTEAFF.

This clone came up once. J is TRBJ1-2 and V is TRBV18; 7 positions match TRBD1. With 2 bases clipped from V and 8 bases from J, the junction kept 11 bases outside the gene matches. The CDR3 totals 15 residues. Germline CDR1 KGHSH, CDR2 LQKENI. The CDR3 nucleotides read TGTGCCAGCTCACCAGGGGACAGAGTTTTTGGGGGCTACACCTTC. Protein: CASSPGDRVFGGYTF.

The chain is built from TRBV2 and TRBJ2-3; 7 nucleotides align to TRBD2. The CDR3 contains 15 residues. Trimming at V came to 6 bases and at J to 4 bases, leaving 10 bases not matched to a gene. The V gene's germline CDR1 is SNHLY and CDR2 FYNNEI. The CDR3 coding sequence is TGTGCCAGCAGCGGTCTCGGGGGAGGGCCAGATACGCAGTATTTT. Translated: CASSGLGGGPDTQYF.

The chain recombines TRBV7-2 with TRBJ1-6; D may be TRBD1 (5 bases). Germline-derived CDR1 and CDR2 are SGHTA and FQGNSA. This CDR3 is built from 15 residues. Deletions cut 5 bases from V and 8 bases from J, with 16 bases between. This CDR3 reads CASSTTQGFHSPLHF. CDR3 DNA sequence: TGTGCCAGCAGCACAACTCAGGGCTTTCATTCACCCCTCCACTTT. Filled out from reference TRBV7-2 and TRBJ1-6, the complete variable domain reads GAGVSQSPSNKVTEKGKDVELRCDPISGHTALYWYRQSLGQGLEFLIYFQGNSAPDKSGLPSDRFSAERTGGSVSTLTIQRTQQEDSAVYLCASSTTQGFHSPLHFGNGTRLTVT.

The chain joins TRBV28 to TRBJ1-1; D not resolved. Germline CDR1 is MDHEN and CDR2 is SYDVKM. CDR3 length: 13 amino acids. V was trimmed by 2 bases and J by 7 bases, leaving 11 bases between them. The DNA for the CDR3 is TGTGCCAGCAGTTTACCCGGACCGTATGAAGCTTTCTTT. Amino acids: CASSLPGPYEAFF. The entire variable domain, with the rest obtained from reference TRBV28 and TRBJ1-1, is as follows: DVKVTQSSRYLVKRTGEKVFLECVQDMDHENMFWYRQDPGLGLRLIYFSYDVKMKEKGDIPEGYSVSREKKERFSLILESASTNQTSMYLCASSLPGPYEAFFGQGTRLTVV.

This clone was recorded once. V usage is TRBV7-3 and J usage is TRBJ1-1, with a possible D match to TRBD1 (6 bases). CDR3 length equals 18 residues. CDR1 and CDR2 from the germline V gene are SGHTA and FQGTGA. V dropped 5 bases and J dropped 1 base, with 23 bases sitting between them. This CDR3 is CASSRRGLPGQKNTEAFF. The CDR3 region has the DNA TGTGCCAGCAGCCGCAGGGGCCTTCCGGGACAAAAGAACACTGAAGCTTTCTTT.

As for this clone: The same CDR3 can be traced to other DNA sequences in this sample. J is TRBJ2-5 and V is TRBV7-9; D gene unclear. Between the trimmed V and J ends, which lost 1 base and 5 bases, there was a span of 8 bases. Germline lookup yields CDR1 SEHNR and CDR2 FQNEAQ (reference sequence). The CDR3 sequence is 13 residues long. In DNA form, the CDR3 reads TGTGCCAGCAGCTTAGAGTTGAGGGAGACCCAGTACTTC. Its protein product is CASSLELRETQYF.

The chain couples TRBV4-1 to TRBJ1-2; TRBD1 agrees at 10 bases. Germline values: CDR1 MGHRA, CDR2 YSYEKL. Unmatched junction bases numbered 7, after V lost 5 bases and J lost 4 bases. This CDR3 has 15 amino acids. The CDR3 loop is CASSTQTGGLYGYTF. Here the CDR3 DNA reads TGCGCCAGCAGCACTCAGACAGGGGGCCTCTATGGCTACACCTTC.

The chain combines TRBV5-1 with TRBJ1-4; TRBD1 matches at 9 bases. This CDR3 contains 16 residues. The germline gives CDR1 SGHRS, CDR2 YFSETQ. Losses at the gene ends were 3 bases for V and 3 bases for J; bases not matched to a gene: 6. This CDR3 is CASSSGQGVPNEKLFF. DNA of the CDR3: TGCGCCAGCAGCTCGGGACAGGGTGTCCCTAATGAAAAACTGTTTTTT.

The CDR3 DNA is TGTGCCAGCGGACGTCCGGGACTAGCGGAAAACAATGAGCAGTTCTTC. Its protein is CASGRPGLAENNEQFF. The rearrangement links TRBV28 to TRBJ2-1; 11 bases are a match to TRBD2. The junction had 11 bases not matched to a gene; V was cut back by 8 bases and J by 5 bases. Germline lookup yields CDR1 MDHEN and CDR2 SYDVKM. The CDR3 consists of 16 residues.

The chain carries TRBV27 and TRBJ1-1; 7 bases agree with TRBD1. Trimming at V came to 6 bases and at J to 5 bases, leaving 6 bases not matched to a gene. CDR1 and CDR2 (germline): MNHEY, SMNVEV (reference sequence). The CDR3 is 13 residues long. In nucleotides, the CDR3 is TGTGCCAGCAGAGTCCACAGGGGAACTGAAGCTTTCTTT. As protein: CASRVHRGTEAFF.